Shown below are 5 T cell receptor beta chains from a single sample sequenced in a study of blood T cell repertoires in COVID-19 (dated by TCRdb to about 2020). Libraries came from the immunoSEQ multiplex PCR assay. TCRdb provides this immuneACCESS table in a form limited to in-frame rearrangements. Some clones are lacking; in checked studies, under half of them reflect an unresolved V gene, and why the rest are absent is not known. This sample is represented by some 150,000 clones; roughly 85% of them were singletons. Jointly, the top ten make up 4.4% of the sample. Specimen: PBMCs or T cells enriched from blood (not recorded which). These receptors came from a woman between 45 and 60 years old who had recovered from COVID-19.

The chain uses TRBV6-6 and TRBJ2-7; 8 bases agree with TRBD2. From germline, CDR1 is MNHNY and CDR2 SVGAGI (reference sequence). The CDR3 loop spans 14 amino acids. Losses at the gene ends were 10 bases for V and 3 bases for J; bases not matched to a gene: 11. Here the CDR3 reads CATSRGGGVYEQYV. CDR3 nucleotide sequence: TGTGCCACCTCACGGGGGGGCGGTGTCTACGAGCAGTACGTC.

The J gene is TRBJ2-5, the V gene TRBV9; 7 nucleotides match TRBD1. Looked up from germline, CDR1 is SGDLS and CDR2 is YYNGEE. This CDR3 contains 14 residues. V lost 0 bases to trimming and J lost 7 bases; unmatched junction nucleotides: 6. The CDR3 nucleotides are TGTGCCAGCAGCGTAGCCGGGCCAGGGGGGACCCAGTACTTC. Translation: CASSVAGPGGTQYF.

J is TRBJ2-7 and V is TRBV28; D possibly corresponds to TRBD2 (5 bases). The V end lost 1 base, the J end lost 1 base, and 8 bases lay between the germline ends. CDR3 length equals 14 residues. Germline values: CDR1 MDHEN, CDR2 SYDVKM. CDR3 region: CASSLSGISYEQYV. The CDR3 DNA sequence: TGTGCCAGCAGTTTATCGGGGATTTCCTACGAGCAGTACGTC.

The chain uses TRBV21-1 and TRBJ1-5; the table's D call TRBD1 went unverified against the DNA. TRBV21-1 is an annotated pseudogene. The CDR3 runs to 15 residues. CDR3 protein: CASSKEGDLNQPQHF. The CDR3 DNA follows: TGTGCCAGCAGCAAAGAGGGGGACCTCAATCAGCCCCAGCATTTT.

This sequence joins TRBV19 and TRBJ1-5, with D possibly being TRBD1 (5 bases). Looked up from germline, CDR1 is LNHDA and CDR2 is SQIVND (reference sequence). Trimming shortened V by 1 base and J by 6 bases, and 7 bases separated the two germline ends. The CDR3 has 13 residues. The CDR3 is CASSIAGGQPQHF. For the CDR3, the DNA is TGTGCCAGTAGTATAGCCGGGGGTCAGCCCCAGCATTTT.